Following are 30 T cell receptor beta chains from one sample sequenced in a study of T cell responses to AZD1222 COVID-19 vaccine. Assay used: immunoSEQ multiplex PCR; TCRdb lists only in-frame clones, some missing. This sample has 90,000 to 150,000 clones; roughly 84% occur once, and the top ten carry 1% to 1.5%. The specimen comprised peripheral blood, sampled on day 0 of AZD1222 vaccination. The receptors here all came from an adult in good health.

The chain carries TRBV11-2 and TRBJ1-1, with D unclear. Germline V lookup: CDR1 SGHAT, CDR2 FQNNGV. The germline V and J ends were trimmed by 4 bases and 6 bases, with 15 bases remaining between them. The CDR3 runs 14 residues. The CDR3 sequence is CASSSRGGVAEAFF. The CDR3 DNA follows: TGTGCCAGCAGCTCTCGGGGTGGAGTGGCTGAAGCTTTCTTT.

This sequence joins TRBV3-1 (or the pseudogene TRBV3-2) and TRBJ1-1; D is ambiguous. CDR3 length: 15 residues. Germline CDR1 is LGHDT and CDR2 is YNNKEL (reference sequence). Trimming left V 0 bases short and J 2 bases short, with 10 bases between. Here the CDR3 DNA reads TGTGCCAGCAGCCAAGATAGTCGGCCAAACACTGAAGCTTTCTTT. This codes for CASSQDSRPNTEAFF.

This clone was observed a few times. This chain connects TRBV15 to TRBJ1-1; D possibly corresponds to TRBD1 (5 bases). The CDR3 runs 15 residues. The V gene's germline CDR1 is LNHNV and CDR2 YYDKDF (reference sequence). V dropped 0 bases and J dropped 1 base, with 9 bases sitting between them. CDR3 sequence: CATSREAGRNTEAFF. The CDR3 bases are TGTGCCACCAGCAGAGAAGCAGGGAGGAACACTGAAGCTTTCTTT. The full variable domain, in which reference TRBV15 and TRBJ1-1 provide the parts outside the CDR3, is DAMVIQNPRYQVTQFGKPVTLSCSQTLNHNVMYWYQQKSSQAPKLLFHYYDKDFNNEADTPDNFQSRRPNTSFCFLDIRSPGLGDTAMYLCATSREAGRNTEAFFGQGTRLTVV.

The CDR3 here is CASTGRNYGYTF. Written as DNA, the CDR3 is TGTGCCAGTACGGGGAGGAACTATGGCTACACCTTC. This sequence joins TRBV19 and TRBJ1-2; D ambiguous. From germline, CDR1 is LNHDA and CDR2 SQIVND (reference sequence). The CDR3 sequence is 12 residues long. Between the trimmed V and J ends, which lost 7 bases and 2 bases, there was a span of 8 bases.

With respect to this clone: The junction does not match germline at one end; this may be a read error. The CDR3 DNA is TGTGCCAGTAGTGTCCGGGACACCCAGGATTTT. Its translation: CASSVRDTQDF. The V gene is TRBV19, the J gene TRBJ1-1, with a tentative D call TRBD1 (6 bases). The CDR3 runs to 11 residues. CDR1 and CDR2 from the germline V gene are LNHDA and SQIVND (reference sequence).

CDR3 nucleotides: TGCGCCAGCAGTGATACGACAGGGGTAAGGGGCCTGCATAGCAATCAGCCCCAGCATTTT. Its protein is CASSDTTGVRGLHSNQPQHF. The J gene is TRBJ1-5, the V gene TRBV10-2; the match to TRBD1 covers 8 bases. CDR1 WSHSY and CDR2 SAAADI come from the germline V gene. The CDR3 extends over 20 amino acids. Losses at the gene ends were 3 bases for V and 0 bases for J; bases not matched to a gene: 16.

The chain couples TRBV3-1 (or the pseudogene TRBV3-2) to TRBJ2-7, with a possible D match to TRBD2 (5 bases). The V gene lost 5 bases and the J gene lost 3 bases, with 14 bases spanning the gap. This CDR3 has 14 amino acids. Germline lookup yields CDR1 LGHDT and CDR2 YNNKEL (reference sequence). This CDR3 reads CASSLEIANYEQYF. CDR3 DNA sequence: TGTGCCAGCAGCTTGGAGATAGCGAACTACGAGCAGTACTTC.

CDR3 amino acids: CASSLRTNYGYTF. The DNA of the CDR3 is TGTGCCAGCAGTTTACGAACTAACTATGGCTACACCTTC. This sequence joins TRBV12-3 or TRBV12-4 and TRBJ1-2; no firm D call. CDR3 length: 13 amino acids. V was clipped by 2 bases and J by 0 bases, with 4 bases between them.

This chain joins TRBV25-1 and TRBJ1-4; 7 positions agree with TRBD1. Per germline, CDR1 MGHDK and CDR2 SYGVNS. CDR3 length equals 17 residues. V shed 4 bases, J shed 4 bases, and the junction held 12 bases outside the gene matches. The CDR3 DNA is TGTGCCAGCAGTGCGGGATATAGGACAGGTTTTAATGAAAAACTGTTTTTT. Its protein is CASSAGYRTGFNEKLFF.

The chain carries TRBV6-5 and TRBJ1-4, with D possibly matching TRBD1 (5 bases). The CDR3 covers 12 residues. V was shortened by 5 bases and J by 8 bases, with 9 bases between the two germline ends. The V gene's germline CDR1 is MNHEY and CDR2 SVGAGI. The chain's CDR3 is CASSRDGEKLFF. The CDR3 region has the DNA TGTGCCAGCAGTCGGGACGGGGAAAAACTGTTTTTT.

The chain is built from TRBV4-1 and TRBJ1-2; TRBD1 matches 7 bases. Germline CDR1 reads MGHRA; CDR2 reads YSYEKL. Germline trimming cut 2 bases from V and 6 bases from J; bases unmatched to any gene: 12. CDR3 length: 16 residues. The CDR3 DNA sequence: TGCGCCAGCAGCCAACCTATCCGGGGAGGGGGCAATGGCTACACCTTC. This codes for CASSQPIRGGGNGYTF.

The chain has TRBV5-8 and TRBJ2-5, with 15 bases that match TRBD2. Germline assignment: CDR1 SGHTS and CDR2 YDEGEE. CDR3 length equals 16 residues. The V gene end was trimmed by 5 bases and the J gene end by 3 bases; junction bases not matched to a gene: 5. This CDR3 is CASRARTSGGEETQYF. The CDR3 bases are TGTGCCAGCAGGGCCCGGACTAGCGGGGGGGAAGAGACCCAGTACTTC.

The chain combines TRBV7-2 with TRBJ2-1; TRBD2 matches at 15 bases. J lost 12 bases, V lost 5 bases, and 8 bases had no gene match. CDR3 size: 15 residues. CDR1 is SGHTA, CDR2 FQGNSA, per germline. CDR3 protein: CASSIGLAGGRGQFF. The CDR3 DNA sequence: TGTGCCAGCAGCATCGGACTAGCGGGGGGGCGTGGGCAGTTCTTC.

The chain employs TRBV4-1 and TRBJ1-1; 7 nucleotides agree with TRBD1. V was clipped by 5 bases and J by 5 bases; unmatched bases: 8. CDR1 is MGHRA and CDR2 is YSYEKL in the germline V gene. This CDR3 is built from 14 residues. The CDR3 bases are TGCGCCAGCAGCGAACAGGGGTTTGGGACTGAAGCTTTCTTT. Encoded protein: CASSEQGFGTEAFF.

This chain joins TRBV27 and TRBJ2-7; TRBD1 or TRBD2 may be the D gene (5 bases each). The V end was cut by 0 bases, the J end by 6 bases, with 9 bases between. The CDR3 sequence is 13 residues long. Germline-derived CDR1 and CDR2 are MNHEY and SMNVEV (reference sequence). Here the CDR3 DNA reads TGTGCCAGCAGTTTATCATGGGGGACCGAGCAGTACTTC. Translation: CASSLSWGTEQYF.

A few counts support this clone. The V call is TRBV18, the J call TRBJ1-3; 7 nucleotides agree with TRBD1. V dropped 2 bases and J dropped 0; count of bases not matched to a gene: 4. Germline CDR1 KGHSH, CDR2 LQKENI. The CDR3 runs to 16 residues. CDR3 residues: CASSPATGFSGNTIYF. In DNA form, the CDR3 reads TGTGCCAGCTCACCAGCGACAGGGTTCTCTGGAAACACCATATATTTT.

A few counts support this clone. The genes are TRBV28 and TRBJ2-7, with D perhaps matching TRBD2 (7 bases). This CDR3 has 15 residues. The V and J ends lost 3 bases and 1 base respectively, with 13 bases between them. Germline assignment: CDR1 MDHEN and CDR2 SYDVKM. The CDR3, as DNA: TGTGCCAGCAGTTTGGGGGGGACACTTTCCTACGAGCAGTACTTC. Translating it yields CASSLGGTLSYEQYF.

The chain uses TRBV7-9 and TRBJ2-5; the match to TRBD1 covers 8 bases. The CDR3 is 14 amino acids. Germline V gives CDR1 SEHNR, CDR2 FQNEAQ (reference sequence). V shed 5 bases, J shed 5 bases, and the junction held 7 bases outside the gene matches. The CDR3, as DNA: TGTGCCAGCAGCAAGCAGGGGGCTCGGGAGACCCAGTACTTC. Amino acid sequence: CASSKQGARETQYF.

V gene TRBV6-2 or TRBV6-3 combines with J gene TRBJ1-5; no firm D call. The V end was cut by 0 bases, the J end by 5 bases, with 11 bases between. The CDR3 has 15 amino acids. The germline gives CDR1 MNHEY, CDR2 SVGEGT. CDR3 sequence: CASSYSLGEDQPQHF. The CDR3 bases are TGTGCCAGCAGTTACTCCCTCGGGGAGGATCAGCCCCAGCATTTT.

J is TRBJ2-7 and V is TRBV5-4, with D hard to call. The CDR3 consists of 13 residues. The V and J ends lost 0 bases and 5 bases respectively, with 9 bases between them. Germline-derived CDR1 and CDR2 are SGHNT and YYREEE (reference sequence). Written as DNA, the CDR3 is TGTGCCAGCAGCTTGGATTTTCGGGACGAGCAGTACTTC. Its protein product is CASSLDFRDEQYF.

The chain combines TRBV19 with TRBJ2-3; TRBD2 aligns across 9 bases. CDR1 is LNHDA and CDR2 is SQIVND in the germline V gene (reference sequence). The CDR3 totals 16 residues. With 5 bases clipped from V and 3 bases from J, the junction kept 9 bases outside the gene matches. The CDR3, as DNA: TGTGCCAGTAGTCACATCTTGCGGGGGGGGACAGATACGCAGTATTTT. It encodes CASSHILRGGTDTQYF.

This clone was detected a few times. This chain links TRBV5-1 with TRBJ2-2; TRBD2 aligns across 11 bases. J was trimmed by 0 bases and V by 3 bases; bases with no gene match: 7. Germline V lookup: CDR1 SGHRS, CDR2 YFSETQ. The CDR3 runs to 18 residues. The DNA of the CDR3 is TGCGCCAGCAGCTGGCCGCCTAGCGGGGGGACGAACACCGGGGAGCTGTTTTTT. Residues: CASSWPPSGGTNTGELFF.

The rearrangement uses TRBV27 and TRBJ2-7; perhaps TRBD2 as D (5 bases). This CDR3 is built from 15 residues. The germline gives CDR1 MNHEY, CDR2 SMNVEV (reference sequence). Trimming took 6 bases from V and 9 from J, leaving 24 bases between them. CDR3 sequence reads: CASSGDRVGVTRQYF. The CDR3 nucleotides read TGTGCCAGCAGCGGGGATAGGGTCGGGGTCACGAGGCAGTACTTC.

This chain joins TRBV4-1 and TRBJ1-5; possibly TRBD1 for D (5 bases). Trimming stripped 0 bases from V and 7 bases from J, with 16 bases between. The CDR3 sequence is 16 residues long. Germline lookup yields CDR1 MGHRA and CDR2 YSYEKL. CDR3 in amino acids: CASSQDRAGTWQPQHF. For the CDR3, the DNA is TGCGCCAGCAGCCAAGATCGGGCGGGGACGTGGCAGCCCCAGCATTTT.

This sequence joins TRBV11-2 and TRBJ1-1; D possibly corresponds to TRBD1 (5 bases). This CDR3 has 17 residues. Deletions cut 7 bases from V and 1 base from J, with 22 bases between. Germline V lookup: CDR1 SGHAT, CDR2 FQNNGV. CDR3 amino acids: CASTFWGISQGNTEAFF. The CDR3 nucleotides are TGTGCCAGCACCTTTTGGGGAATTTCGCAGGGGAACACTGAAGCTTTCTTT. Looking up the rest from reference TRBV11-2 and TRBJ1-1 gives the full variable domain: EAGVAQSPRYKIIEKRQSVAFWCNPISGHATLYWYQQILGQGPKLLIQFQNNGVVDDSQLPKDRFSAERLKGVDSTLKIQPAKLEDSAVYLCASTFWGISQGNTEAFFGQGTRLTVV.

The CDR3 sequence: CASSFGQGFNEQFF. CDR3 DNA sequence: TGCGCCAGCAGCTTCGGTCAGGGCTTCAATGAGCAGTTCTTC. The gene calls are TRBV5-1 and TRBJ2-1, with TRBD1 as a possible D gene (5 bases). Trimming took off 2 bases at V and 6 bases at J, with 12 bases between the two ends. The CDR3 contains 14 residues. Per germline, CDR1 SGHRS and CDR2 YFSETQ.

The rearrangement uses TRBV3-1 (or the pseudogene TRBV3-2) and TRBJ2-7; 7 bases are a match to TRBD1. Germline CDR1 reads LGHDT; CDR2 reads YNNKEL (reference sequence). With V trimmed by 4 bases and J by 5 bases, 5 bases remained unmatched. The CDR3 totals 13 residues. The CDR3 coding sequence is TGTGCCAGCAGCCCAGGACAGGTCGACGAGCAGTACTTC. It specifies CASSPGQVDEQYF.

This clone was recorded once. The chain joins TRBV4-1 to TRBJ1-3, with D possibly matching TRBD1 (5 bases). The CDR3 extends over 15 amino acids. Looked up from germline, CDR1 is MGHRA and CDR2 is YSYEKL. Trimming pared 5 bases from V and 0 bases from J, leaving 11 bases between. The CDR3 DNA reads TGCGCCAGCAGCGTGACAGTGACCTCTGGAAACACCATATATTTT. It specifies CASSVTVTSGNTIYF.

J is TRBJ2-4 and V is TRBV7-9, with TRBD1 matching over 8 bases. The CDR3 totals 16 residues. Losses at the gene ends were 1 base for V and 0 bases for J; bases not matched to a gene: 2. In germline, CDR1 is SEHNR, CDR2 FQNEAQ (reference sequence). The CDR3 loop is CASSLVTGEAKNIQYF. For the CDR3, the DNA is TGTGCCAGCAGCTTAGTGACAGGGGAAGCCAAAAACATTCAGTACTTC.

V usage is TRBV4-2 and J usage is TRBJ2-1; the match to TRBD1 covers 8 bases. The V and J ends lost 7 bases and 3 bases, in that order; junction bases with no gene match: 5. Germline-derived CDR1 and CDR2 are LGHNA and YNFKEQ. The CDR3 is 14 amino acids. CDR3 nucleotide sequence: TGTGCCAGCAACACGGACAGGGACTACAATGAGCAGTTCTTC. Amino acid sequence: CASNTDRDYNEQFF.